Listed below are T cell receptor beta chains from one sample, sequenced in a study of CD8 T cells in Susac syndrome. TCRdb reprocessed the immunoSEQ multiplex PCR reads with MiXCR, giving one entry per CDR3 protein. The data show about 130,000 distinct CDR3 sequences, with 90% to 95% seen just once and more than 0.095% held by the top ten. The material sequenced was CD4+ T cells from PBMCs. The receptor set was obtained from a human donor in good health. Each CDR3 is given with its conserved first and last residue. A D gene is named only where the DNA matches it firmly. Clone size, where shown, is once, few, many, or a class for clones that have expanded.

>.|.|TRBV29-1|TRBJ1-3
CSGSQGVGNTIYF
TGCAGCGGTTCACAGGGTGTTGGAAACACCATATATTTT
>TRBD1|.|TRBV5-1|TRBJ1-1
CASSIVAGGVAEAFF
TGCGCCAGCAGTATCGTCGCAGGGGGCGTAGCTGAAGCTTTCTTT
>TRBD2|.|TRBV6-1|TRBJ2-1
CASSKLPGLAGLNEQFF
TGTGCCAGCAGTAAGCTACCGGGACTAGCGGGTCTAAATGAGCAGTTCTTC
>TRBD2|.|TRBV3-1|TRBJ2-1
CASSLSGKGYNEQFF
TGTGCCAGCAGCCTTAGCGGGAAGGGCTACAATGAGCAGTTCTTC
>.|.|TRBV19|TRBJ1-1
CASMNPRGYTEAFF
TGTGCCAGTATGAATCCTCGGGGGTACACTGAAGCTTTCTTT
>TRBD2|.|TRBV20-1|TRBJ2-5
CSAISGSEETQYF
TGCAGTGCTATTAGCGGGAGTGAAGAGACCCAGTACTTC
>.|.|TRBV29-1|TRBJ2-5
CSVVGGETQYF
TGCAGCGTTGTAGGGGGAGAGACCCAGTACTTC
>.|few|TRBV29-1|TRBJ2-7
CSVEGTDYEQYF
TGCAGCGTTGAAGGGACAGACTACGAGCAGTACTTC
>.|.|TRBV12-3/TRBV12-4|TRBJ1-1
CASSTLQGTEAFF
TGTGCCAGCAGTACCCTGCAGGGCACTGAAGCTTTCTTT
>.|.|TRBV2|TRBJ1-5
CASSGMRQGNQPQHF
TGTGCCAGCAGTGGGATGAGACAGGGCAATCAGCCCCAGCATTTT
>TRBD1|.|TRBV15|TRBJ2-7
CATSLSTGGYEQYF
TGTGCCACCAGCCTATCGACAGGGGGGTACGAGCAGTACTTC
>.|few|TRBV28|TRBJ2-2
CASRPGTANTGELFF
TGTGCCAGCAGGCCGGGGACCGCGAACACCGGGGAGCTGTTTTTT
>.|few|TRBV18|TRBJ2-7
CASSPLESSYEQYF
TGTGCCAGCTCACCGCTTGAGAGCTCCTACGAGCAGTACTTC
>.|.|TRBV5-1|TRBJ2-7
CASSLSNSYEQYF
TGCGCCAGCAGCTTAAGTAACTCCTACGAGCAGTACTTC
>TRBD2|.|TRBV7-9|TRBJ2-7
CASSFGGGPSYEQYF
TGTGCCAGCAGCTTTGGGGGGGGACCCTCCTACGAGCAGTACTTC
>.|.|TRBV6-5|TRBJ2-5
CASSYSRFQETQYF
TGTGCCAGCAGTTACTCACGTTTCCAAGAGACCCAGTACTTC
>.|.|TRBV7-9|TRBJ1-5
CASSLGEGRNQPQHF
TGTGCCAGCAGCTTAGGCGAGGGTCGCAATCAGCCCCAGCATTTT
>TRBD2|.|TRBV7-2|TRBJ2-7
CASSSVAGGPPYEQYF
TGTGCCAGCAGCTCAGTAGCGGGAGGGCCGCCATACGAGCAGTACTTC
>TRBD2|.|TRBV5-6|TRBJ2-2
CASSLAGWNTGELFF
TGTGCCAGCAGTTTAGCGGGATGGAACACCGGGGAGCTGTTTTTT